This T cell receptor beta chain was sequenced in a study of T cell changes during pregnancy in multiple sclerosis. Trimming at V came to 6 bases and at J to 3 bases, leaving 5 bases not matched to a gene. Germline CDR1 and CDR2: MNHEY and SVGAGI. The CDR3 extends over 13 amino acids. Clones were read by immunoSEQ multiplex PCR, and TCRdb kept only the in-frame ones, dropping some. The data show fewer than 70,000 clones, roughly 92% seen once. Sequencing was performed on CD8+ T cells from peripheral blood mononuclear cells, taken in the third trimester of pregnancy. This sequence was found in a female donor with multiple sclerosis, enrolled in a pregnancy study. The V gene is TRBV6-5, the J gene TRBJ2-7; 7 bases line up with TRBD1. The chain's CDR3 is CASSRQGHYEQYF. In nucleotides, the CDR3 is TGTGCCAGCAGCCGACAGGGTCACTACGAGCAGTACTTC.